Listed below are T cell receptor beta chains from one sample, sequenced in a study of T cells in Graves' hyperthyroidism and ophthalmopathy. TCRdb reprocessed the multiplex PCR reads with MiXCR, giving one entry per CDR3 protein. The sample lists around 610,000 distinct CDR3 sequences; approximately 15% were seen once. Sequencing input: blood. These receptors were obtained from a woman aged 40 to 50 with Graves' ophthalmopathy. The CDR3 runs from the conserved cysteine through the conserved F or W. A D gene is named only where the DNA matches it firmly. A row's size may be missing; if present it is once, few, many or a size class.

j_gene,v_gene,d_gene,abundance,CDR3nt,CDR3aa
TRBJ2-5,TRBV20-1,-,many,TGCAGTGCTAGAGAGTCCACCGAGACCCAGTACTTC,CSARESTETQYF
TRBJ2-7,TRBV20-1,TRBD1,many,TGCAGTGCTGGGGACAGGGAGACCTACGAGCAGTACTTC,CSAGDRETYEQYF
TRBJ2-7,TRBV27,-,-,TGTGCCAGCAGTTTAATTCCCGTATACGAGCAGTACTTC,CASSLIPVYEQYF
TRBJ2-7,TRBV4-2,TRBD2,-,TGTGCCAGCAGCCAAGAACTAGCGGGAGACGAGCAGTACTTC,CASSQELAGDEQYF
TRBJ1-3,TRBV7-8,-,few,TGTGCCAGCAGCTTAGTGGGGAGCTACTCTGGAAACACCATATATTTT,CASSLVGSYSGNTIYF
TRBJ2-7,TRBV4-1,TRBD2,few,TGCGCCAGCAGCCAAGTCCTAGCGGTATCCCACTCCTACGAGCAGTACTTC,CASSQVLAVSHSYEQYF
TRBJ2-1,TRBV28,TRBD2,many,TGTGCCAGCACCAAGGGAGGCGGGAGTGGGTACAATGAGCAGTTCTTC,CASTKGGGSGYNEQFF
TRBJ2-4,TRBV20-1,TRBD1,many,TGCAGTGCTAGAGTCCGGGACAGGGTTGCCAAAAACATTCAGTACTTC,CSARVRDRVAKNIQYF
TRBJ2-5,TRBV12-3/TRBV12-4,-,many,TGTGCCAGCAGTGTCGGACCCGGTCGCGTGACCCAGTACTTC,CASSVGPGRVTQYF
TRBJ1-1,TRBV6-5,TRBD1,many,TGTGCCAGCAGTTACCAAGTGGACAGGCGAGCTTTCTTT,CASSYQVDRRAFF
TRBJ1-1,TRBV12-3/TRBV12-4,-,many,TGTGCCAGCAGTACTTTCGGGCTGGGCACTGAAGCTTTCTTT,CASSTFGLGTEAFF
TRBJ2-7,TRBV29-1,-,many,TGCAGCGTCCAGAACGCGGAGAAAGACGAGCAGTACTTC,CSVQNAEKDEQYF
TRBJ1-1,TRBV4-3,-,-,TGCGCCAGCAGCCAAGATCTTCGACCCATCACTGAAGCTTTCTTT,CASSQDLRPITEAFF
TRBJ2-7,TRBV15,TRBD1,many,TGTGCCACCAGCCCTCTAGGACAGGGATCCGGCGAGCAGTACTTC,CATSPLGQGSGEQYF
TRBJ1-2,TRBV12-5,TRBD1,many,TGTGCTAGTGGTTTGGGTCCGGGGACAGGGAACGGCTACACCTTC,CASGLGPGTGNGYTF
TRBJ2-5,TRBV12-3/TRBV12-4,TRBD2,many,TGTGCCAGCAGTTTACTAGCGGGGGAAGAGACCCAGTACTTC,CASSLLAGEETQYF
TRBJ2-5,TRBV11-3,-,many,TGTGCCAGCAGCCCGCCTCAAGGACAAGAGACCCAGTACTTC,CASSPPQGQETQYF
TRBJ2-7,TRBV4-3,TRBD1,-,TGCGCCAGCAGCCAAGGCAGGGGGCCTACCGGCCACGAGCAGTACTTC,CASSQGRGPTGHEQYF
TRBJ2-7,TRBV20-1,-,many,TGCAGTGCTAGGGACGCAGGGTGGTCCTACGAGCAGTACTTC,CSARDAGWSYEQYF
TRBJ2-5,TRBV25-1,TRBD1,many,TGTGCCAGCAGTACATGGGCAGGGGGTCAGGAGACCCAGTACTTC,CASSTWAGGQETQYF
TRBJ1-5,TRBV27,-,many,TGTGCCAGCAGTATAAACAGGGTTGGGCAGCCCCAGCATTTT,CASSINRVGQPQHF
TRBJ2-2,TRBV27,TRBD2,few,TGTGCCAGCAGTTCGGGACTAGCGGGAGCGAACACCGGGGAGCTGTTTTTT,CASSSGLAGANTGELFF
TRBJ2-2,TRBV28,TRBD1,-,TGTGCCAGCAGTTTATACACAGGGGCAGGGGAGCTGTTTTTT,CASSLYTGAGELFF
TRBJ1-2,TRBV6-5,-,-,TGTGCCAGCAGTTACAGGGACTACTATGGCTACACCTTC,CASSYRDYYGYTF
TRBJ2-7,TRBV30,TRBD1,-,TGTGCCTGGAGTGCTGGGACAGGGGACTACGAGCAGTACTTC,CAWSAGTGDYEQYF
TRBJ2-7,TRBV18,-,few,TGTGCCAGCTCACCGACCCGGACCTACGAGCAGTACTTC,CASSPTRTYEQYF
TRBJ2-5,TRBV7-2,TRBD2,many,TGTGCCAGCAGCTTACGGGCTAGCGGTCACCAAGAGACCCAGTACTTC,CASSLRASGHQETQYF
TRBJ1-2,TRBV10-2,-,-,TGCGCCAGCAGTGAGTATCGGATTGGCGGCTACACCTTC,CASSEYRIGGYTF
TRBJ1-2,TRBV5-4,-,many,TGTGCCAGCAGCTTGTATGGGGGGGGCAACTATGGCTACACCTTC,CASSLYGGGNYGYTF
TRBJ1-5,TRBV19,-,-,TGTGCCAGTAGGACGGAGGGTATTGGTCAGCCCCAGCATTTT,CASRTEGIGQPQHF
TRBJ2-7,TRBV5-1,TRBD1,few,TGCGCCAGCAGCTTGGACCCTCTTGGACAGGGCTACGAGCAGTACTTC,CASSLDPLGQGYEQYF
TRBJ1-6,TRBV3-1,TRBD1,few,TGTGCCAGCAGCCACCCGGGACAGCTAAATTCACCCCTCCACTTT,CASSHPGQLNSPLHF
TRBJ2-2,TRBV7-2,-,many,TGTGCCAGCAGCCTTGTCCCCCTTCCGGGGGAGCTGTTTTTT,CASSLVPLPGELFF
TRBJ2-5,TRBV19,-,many,TGTGCCAGTAGTATTACTAGCCAAAAAGAGACCCAGTACTTC,CASSITSQKETQYF
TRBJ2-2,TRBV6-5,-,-,TGTGCCAGCAGTTCCTCTTATACAGGGAGCCACACCGGGGAGCTGTTTTTT,CASSSSYTGSHTGELFF
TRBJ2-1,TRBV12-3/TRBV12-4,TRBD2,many,TGTGCCAGCCGCGGGACTAGCGTTAACAATGAGCAGTTCTTC,CASRGTSVNNEQFF
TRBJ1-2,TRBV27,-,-,TGTGCCAGCAGTCCTCAGCGTCACTATGGCTACACCTTC,CASSPQRHYGYTF
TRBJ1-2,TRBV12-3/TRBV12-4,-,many,TGTGCCAGCAGTCACGTTGGGACTCCCTATGGCTACACCTTC,CASSHVGTPYGYTF
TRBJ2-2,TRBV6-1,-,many,TGTGCCAGCAGGGCGAACGGGGAGCTGTTTTTT,CASRANGELFF
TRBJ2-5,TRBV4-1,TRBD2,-,TGCGCCAGCAGCCCCCAAGCGGGAGTTTGGGAGACCCAGTACTTC,CASSPQAGVWETQYF
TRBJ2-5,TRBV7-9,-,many,TGTGCCAGCAGCGAAACCCGGAGTCTGGAGACCCAGTACTTC,CASSETRSLETQYF
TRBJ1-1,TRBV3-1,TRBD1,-,TGTGCCAGCAGCCCGAGGTTGACAGGGGGTCAGACTGAAGCTTTCTTT,CASSPRLTGGQTEAFF
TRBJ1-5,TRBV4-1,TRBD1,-,TGCGCCAGCAGCCAAGGGGGACAGGGGAATCAGCCCCAGCATTTT,CASSQGGQGNQPQHF
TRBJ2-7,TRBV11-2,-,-,TGTGCCAGCAGCTTAGAAGGACTCGGACCCTACGAGCAGTACTTC,CASSLEGLGPYEQYF
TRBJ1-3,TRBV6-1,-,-,TGTGCCAGCAGTGAAGTGGACTGGGGGGGCTCCAGACTTTTT,CASSEVDWGGSRLF
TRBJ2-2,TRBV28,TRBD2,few,TGTGCCAGCAGTTCAGCGGGAAGGGACACCGGGGAGCTGTTTTTT,CASSSAGRDTGELFF
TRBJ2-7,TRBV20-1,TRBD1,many,TGCAGTGCTAGATATACAGGGGACGGCGGCTACGAGCAGTACTTC,CSARYTGDGGYEQYF
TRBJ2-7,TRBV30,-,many,TGTGCCCGGAGCAGAGCCTACGAGCAGTACTTC,CARSRAYEQYF
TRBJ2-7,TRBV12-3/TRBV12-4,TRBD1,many,TGTGCCAGCAGTCCGTCCCGGGACAGAGGACAGTACTTC,CASSPSRDRGQYF